One sample yielded the 11 T cell receptor beta chains listed below, sequenced in a study of T-cell reconstitution after alpha-beta-depleted transplantation in children. During its preparation, the TCRbeta library received unique molecular identifiers. TCRdb redid the calling of the PCR reads with MiXCR, one entry per CDR3 protein. The data hold about 3,300 distinct CDR3 sequences, with about a fifth observed a single time. The sequenced sample was PBMCs, mostly from graft donor cells, obtained 60 days after TCRalphabeta/CD19-depleted stem cell transplant. The receptors shown here come from a male patient between 2 and 10 years old who had a stem cell transplant for acute lymphoblastic leukemia, so the T cells may come from the graft donor.

The table lists this clonotype with many counts. The rearrangement joins TRBV6-5 to TRBJ1-5; 8 positions match TRBD1. V gave up 4 bases and J gave up 0 bases; unmatched junction bases: 8. The CDR3 has 17 residues. The germline V gene has CDR1 MNHEY and CDR2 SVGAGI. The DNA for the CDR3 is TGTGCCAGCAGTTCCGGGACAGGAGTTTATAGCAATCAGCCCCAGCATTTT. Translation: CASSSGTGVYSNQPQHF.

This clonotype was observed many times. An end of the junction does not agree with germline; a read error may underlie this. The rearrangement uses TRBV7-9 and TRBJ1-2; D gene ambiguous. From germline, CDR1 is SEHNR and CDR2 FQNEAQ (reference sequence). The CDR3 sequence is 9 residues long. In DNA form, the CDR3 reads TGTGCCAGCAGTTCCGGGTCCATCTTC. This encodes CASSSGSIF. The whole variable domain, remainder taken from reference TRBV7-9 and TRBJ1-2, is DTGVSQNPRHKITKRGQNVTFRCDPISEHNRLYWYRQTLGQGPEFLTYFQNEAQLEKSRLLSDRFSAERPKGSFSTLEIQRTEQGDSAMYLCASSSGSIFGSGTRLTVV.

This clonotype is classed as medium-sized. The rearrangement links TRBV4-2 to TRBJ1-6; TRBD1 matches at 9 bases. Per germline, CDR1 LGHNA and CDR2 YNFKEQ. Unmatched junction bases numbered 9, after V lost 7 bases and J lost 8 bases. This CDR3 spans 15 amino acids. CDR3 nucleotides: TGTGCCAGCACCCCTCCGGGACAGGGCCATTCACCCCTCCACTTT. This sequence encodes CASTPPGQGHSPLHF.

In this sample, this clonotype is medium-sized. This chain links TRBV4-1 with TRBJ2-4; 8 nucleotides align to TRBD1. The CDR3 extends over 15 amino acids. Germline V gives CDR1 MGHRA, CDR2 YSYEKL. J lost 7 bases, V lost 5 bases, and 10 bases had no gene match. The CDR3 loop is CASSVTQGVGNIQYF. As DNA, the CDR3 is TGCGCCAGCAGCGTAACACAGGGGGTAGGCAACATTCAGTACTTC.

Concerning this clonotype: A much larger clone is a single base away; this may be a read error. As DNA, the CDR3 is TGTGCCAGCTGTTTAGCGCTAACCGGGGTGCGGGCCAAAAACATTCAGTACTTC. Residues: CASCLALTGVRAKNIQYF. V and J are TRBV12-3 or TRBV12-4 and TRBJ2-4, with D maybe TRBD2 (5 bases). The CDR3 has 18 amino acids.

This clonotype appeared a few times. The genes are TRBV12-3 or TRBV12-4 and TRBJ2-4; D is possibly TRBD2 (5 bases). The ends were cut back, 10 bases at V and 1 base at J, with 26 bases in the middle. CDR3 length equals 18 residues. This chain's CDR3 is CAICLALTGVRAKNIQYF. The CDR3 DNA is TGTGCCATCTGTTTAGCGCTAACCGGGGTGCGGGCCAAAAACATTCAGTACTTC.

Ten or more counts support this clonotype. The V call is TRBV6-2 or TRBV6-3, the J call TRBJ2-7; D remains ambiguous. Trimming cost V 0 bases and J 2 bases, with 11 bases left between them. The CDR3 contains 15 residues. Germline assignment: CDR1 MNHEY and CDR2 SVGEGT. The CDR3 DNA reads as TGTGCCAGCAGTTACTCGCTCAGGTTAGCCTACGAGCAGTACTTC. This encodes CASSYSLRLAYEQYF.

At least ten counts were recorded for this clonotype. The V call is TRBV6-6, the J call TRBJ1-3; D is unclear. The CDR3 loop spans 13 amino acids. Trimming removed 8 bases from V and 2 bases from J, with 10 bases in between. Germline V CDR1 and CDR2: MNHNY, SVGAGI (reference sequence). Here the CDR3 DNA reads TGTGCCAGCTGGGGTAGAGCTGGAAACACCATATATTTT. It yields the protein CASWGRAGNTIYF.

This clonotype appeared a single time. V and J are TRBV4-2 and TRBJ2-6; the D is unclear. In germline, CDR1 is LGHNA, CDR2 YNFKEQ. The V and J ends lost 10 bases and 0 bases respectively, with 19 bases between them. This CDR3 has 17 amino acids. The CDR3: CAMGPELKVSGANVLTF. The DNA for the CDR3 is TGTGCCATGGGCCCCGAGCTTAAGGTCTCTGGGGCCAACGTCCTGACTTTC.

The table lists this clonotype with many counts. This rearrangement joins TRBV6-5 to TRBJ2-4; 13 nucleotides line up with TRBD2. The CDR3 has 17 amino acids. V shed 5 bases, J shed 2 bases, and the junction held 6 bases outside the gene matches. Per the germline V gene, CDR1 is MNHEY and CDR2 is SVGAGI. The CDR3 here is CASSPGLAGETKNIQYF. The CDR3 coding sequence is TGTGCCAGCAGTCCAGGACTAGCGGGAGAAACCAAAAACATTCAGTACTTC.

The chain recombines TRBV29-1 with TRBJ2-1; D gene unclear. This CDR3 is 14 amino acids long. V was trimmed by 4 bases and J by 4 bases, leaving 14 bases between them. Looked up from germline, CDR1 is SQVTM and CDR2 is ANQGSEA. The CDR3 is CSVVGETTYNEQFF. The CDR3 DNA follows: TGCAGCGTTGTAGGAGAGACAACTTACAATGAGCAGTTCTTC.